These T cell receptor beta chains were read from a single sample in a study of shared clonotypes between healthy human individuals. TCRdb's copy holds only in-frame clones and misses some; the assay was immunoSEQ multiplex PCR. The repertoire holds about 2.1 million clones, with 85% to 95% as singletons. The source material was naive CD8+ T cells from PBMCs. The origin of the receptors is a man between 18 and 35 years old in good health. Some clones in this sample may be carry-over from other donors' samples. Each CDR3 is given with its conserved first and last residue. D genes are given only for firm matches.

CDR3 length | J gene | V gene | D gene | CDR3 DNA | CDR3 protein
12 | TRBJ1-1 | TRBV27 | . | TGTGCCAGCAGCAAAGGGGGTACTGAAGCTTTCTTT | CASSKGGTEAFF
11 | TRBJ2-7 | TRBV11-2 | . | TGTGCCAGCAGCTTCTCGTACGAGCAGTACTTC | CASSFSYEQYF
16 | TRBJ2-5 | TRBV19 | . | TGTGCCAGTAGTATATCGGGCCGAGTTCCCCGAGTGACCCAGTACTTC | CASSISGRVPRVTQYF
14 | TRBJ2-7 | TRBV28 | TRBD1 | TGTGCCAGCAGTCCGCGACAGGGACCCTACGAGCAGTACTTC | CASSPRQGPYEQYF
13 | TRBJ1-1 | TRBV6-5 | . | TGTGCCAGCAGCTTACAGCTGAACACTGAAGCTTTCTTT | CASSLQLNTEAFF
11 | TRBJ2-1 | TRBV7-9 | . | TGTGCCAGCAGATTCGGACAGAAGCAGTTCTTC | CASRFGQKQFF
15 | TRBJ2-7 | TRBV9 | TRBD2 | TGTGCCAGCAGCGCGAGCGGGAGGAGCTCCTACGAGCAGTACTTC | CASSASGRSSYEQYF
16 | TRBJ2-7 | TRBV4-2 | TRBD2 | TGTGCCAGCAGCCAAGATATCCTAGCGGGGGACTACGAGCAGTACTTC | CASSQDILAGDYEQYF
14 | TRBJ2-7 | TRBV7-9 | TRBD2 | TGTGCCAGCAGCTTACCGGGAGGAAGCCACGAGCAGTACTTC | CASSLPGGSHEQYF
15 | TRBJ2-3 | TRBV5-6 | . | TGTGCCAGCAGCTGGGGACTTTTCGGGAAGGATACGCAGTATTTT | CASSWGLFGKDTQYF
14 | TRBJ2-5 | TRBV7-2 | TRBD1 | TGTGCCAGCAGCTTCCGACAGGGACGCGAGACCCAGTACTTC | CASSFRQGRETQYF
13 | TRBJ2-7 | TRBV7-9 | . | TGTGCCAGCAGCTTAGTTGCCTTCCACGAGCAGTACTTC | CASSLVAFHEQYF